This T cell receptor (beta chain) was captured in a study of vaccination and CD4 T cells after COVID-19. Background on the study: The interval from dose two to post-vaccine sampling had a median of roughly 72 days, and it ranged from 14 to 241.

Trimming pared 2 bases from V and 3 bases from J, leaving 17 bases between. Germline CDR1 and CDR2: KGHSH and LQKENI. The CDR3 spans 16 residues. The Oncomine TCR Beta short-read assay generated sequence data from the DNA of cultured CD4+ T cells. In TCRdb, the PCR reads were re-called with MiXCR into one record per CDR3 protein. The table lists under 4,500 distinct CDR3 sequences, under 70% of them singletons. Treatment given: approximately nine-day PBMC culture with coronavirus spike peptide pools or control peptides (ViraFEST assay). Antigen-specific T cell expansion with peptide pools preceded TCR sequencing in the ViraFEST approach. On this clonotype: Its target is not known.

This sequence originates from a human donor who had recovered from COVID-19. Sequencing was performed on CD4+ T cells from blood, cultured in vitro. This chain joins TRBV18 and TRBJ2-7, with D perhaps given as TRBD1 or TRBD2 (5 bases each). DNA of the CDR3: TGTGCCAGCTCACCAATGGGGGTAGGTACTGGCTACGAGCAGTACTTC. Encoded protein: CASSPMGVGTGYEQYF. Full variable domain (remainder filled in from reference TRBV18 and TRBJ2-7): NAGVMQNPRHLVRRRGQEARLRCSPMKGHSHVYWYRQLPEEGLKFMVYLQKENIIDESGMPKERFSAEFPKEGPSILRIQQVVRGDSAAYFCASSPMGVGTGYEQYFGPGTRLTVT.